The clone carrying this TCR beta chain is a singleton in its sample. Its antigen is currently unknown. The data were taken from a study of OX40 agonist ivuxolimab in advanced cancers. Findings and caveats of the study: Several nonresponders also turned out to have low normalized T-cell clonal expansion. CD8+ T cells showed, on average, more clonal expansion than CD4+ cells.

Assay used: immunoSEQ multiplex PCR; TCRdb lists only in-frame clones, some missing. This sample has about 60,000 clones, with 86% found just once. The germline gives CDR1 MNHNS, CDR2 SASEGT. This CDR3 is built from 15 residues. V shed 1 base and J 4 bases; nucleotides not matched to a gene: 4. The V call is TRBV6-1, the J call TRBJ1-5, with 7 bases aligning to TRBD1. The clonotype was recovered from an adult with an advanced solid tumor such as melanoma, head and neck, liver or kidney cancer. The specimen comprised CD4+ or CD8+ T cells sorted from blood, sampled in a trial of the OX40 agonist ivuxolimab. CDR3 amino acids: CASSEGARGNQPQHF. CDR3 coding DNA: TGTGCCAGCAGTGAAGGGGCCAGGGGGAATCAGCCCCAGCATTTT.